This T cell receptor beta chain was obtained from a study of cytomegalovirus exposure and HLA in healthy donors. General observations from the study: Association of some 18,000 TCR beta sequences with HLA alleles was found at 0.05 false discovery rate in a later analysis. Specificity for CMV antigens was confirmed in vitro for a few of the CMV-associated chains.

On this clone: Its target is unknown.

The CDR3 length is 13 residues. The germline gives CDR1 SGHNT, CDR2 YYREEE (reference sequence). V was shortened by 5 bases and J by 4 bases, with 7 bases between the two germline ends. Use of 60 Vbeta and 13 Jbeta primers characterized the PCR. How the authors handled the data: There were about 80 million unique TCR beta chains by a later count, and approximately 10 million of them were shared. Generated by immunoSEQ multiplex PCR, the TCRdb table keeps only in-frame clones and is missing some. The D gene and trimming were derived from the DNA, and the V and J assignments and clone size from that table. The sample includes approximately 150,000 clones.

The clonotype was recovered from a woman aged 40 to 50 in good health and CMV-seronegative. J is TRBJ2-6 and V is TRBV5-4; the D is unclear. The sequenced sample consisted of PBMCs. CDR3 coding DNA: TGTGCCAGCAGACCGACAGGGGCCAACGTCCTGACTTTC. Translation: CASRPTGANVLTF.